This is a list of T cell receptor beta chains from one sample in a study of T cells in Graves' hyperthyroidism and ophthalmopathy. TCRdb redid the calling of the multiplex PCR reads with MiXCR, one entry per CDR3 protein. This sample has 490,000 or so distinct CDR3 sequences, with about 46% found just once. Input material: peripheral blood or thyroid tissue (not recorded which). The receptors stem from an adult woman with Graves' disease, either hyperthyroidism or ophthalmopathy (not recorded which). Each CDR3 is given with its conserved first and last residue. Each record gives: V gene, D gene, J gene, CDR3 length, clone size, CDR3 DNA, CDR3 protein. A D gene is named only where the DNA matches it firmly. Clone size is shown for a subset of rows, as once, few, many or a class of expanded clone.

V gene: TRBV6-5; D gene: .; J gene: TRBJ1-5; CDR3 length: 14; clone size: .; CDR3 DNA: TGTGCCAGCAGTTACTTGGGGGCCGGTCAGCCCCAGCATTTT; CDR3 protein: CASSYLGAGQPQHF
V gene: TRBV29-1; D gene: .; J gene: TRBJ1-1; CDR3 length: 14; clone size: .; CDR3 DNA: TGCAGCGTTGAGGGGGGGGCAGCGAACACTGAAGCTTTCTTT; CDR3 protein: CSVEGGAANTEAFF
V gene: TRBV7-3; D gene: .; J gene: TRBJ1-1; CDR3 length: 14; clone size: many; CDR3 DNA: TGTGCCAGCAGCTTAATGGCGAGCAACACTGAAGCTTTCTTT; CDR3 protein: CASSLMASNTEAFF
V gene: TRBV6-1; D gene: TRBD1; J gene: TRBJ1-4; CDR3 length: 13; clone size: .; CDR3 DNA: TGTGCCAGCCGGGACAGGGGCCTTGAAAAACTGTTTTTT; CDR3 protein: CASRDRGLEKLFF
V gene: TRBV20-1; D gene: .; J gene: TRBJ1-6; CDR3 length: 15; clone size: .; CDR3 DNA: TGCAGTGTTCCGGGGGCAAGCTCCTATAATTCACCCCTCCACTTT; CDR3 protein: CSVPGASSYNSPLHF
V gene: TRBV20-1; D gene: .; J gene: TRBJ1-5; CDR3 length: 16; clone size: .; CDR3 DNA: TGCAGTGCTCCGACCCTGACAGGCAGGGGCAATCAGCCCCAGCATTTT; CDR3 protein: CSAPTLTGRGNQPQHF
V gene: TRBV5-1; D gene: .; J gene: TRBJ1-4; CDR3 length: 16; clone size: .; CDR3 DNA: TGCGCCAGCAGCTTGGGGACTAGCGGGACTAATGAAAAACTGTTTTTT; CDR3 protein: CASSLGTSGTNEKLFF
V gene: TRBV29-1; D gene: .; J gene: TRBJ1-4; CDR3 length: 13; clone size: many; CDR3 DNA: TGCAGCGTTGCGGGGAGGGGATATGAAAAACTGTTTTTT; CDR3 protein: CSVAGRGYEKLFF
V gene: TRBV6-6; D gene: .; J gene: TRBJ1-1; CDR3 length: 13; clone size: .; CDR3 DNA: TGTGCCAGCAGTTACTGGCGCGGGGGTGAAGCTTTCTTT; CDR3 protein: CASSYWRGGEAFF
V gene: TRBV10-3; D gene: TRBD1; J gene: TRBJ1-4; CDR3 length: 15; clone size: few; CDR3 DNA: TGTGCCACTACCCAAGGCGGGACAGGGGACGAAAAACTGTTTTTT; CDR3 protein: CATTQGGTGDEKLFF
V gene: TRBV20-1; D gene: .; J gene: TRBJ1-1; CDR3 length: 14; clone size: .; CDR3 DNA: TGCAGTGCTAAAAGCGGCCACGCGAGCACTGAAGCTTTCTTT; CDR3 protein: CSAKSGHASTEAFF
V gene: TRBV7-8; D gene: .; J gene: TRBJ2-7; CDR3 length: 12; clone size: few; CDR3 DNA: TGTGCCAGCAGCCTCCAGGGGTCCGAGCAGTACTTC; CDR3 protein: CASSLQGSEQYF
V gene: TRBV28; D gene: TRBD1; J gene: TRBJ1-5; CDR3 length: 15; clone size: few; CDR3 DNA: TGTGCCAGCAGGGCCCCCGGGACAGGTAATCAGCCCCAGCATTTT; CDR3 protein: CASRAPGTGNQPQHF
V gene: TRBV12-3/TRBV12-4; D gene: TRBD1; J gene: TRBJ1-6; CDR3 length: 14; clone size: .; CDR3 DNA: TGTGCCAGCAGTTTAGAGGGGGCAGACTCACCCCTCCACTTT; CDR3 protein: CASSLEGADSPLHF
V gene: TRBV7-2; D gene: TRBD1; J gene: TRBJ2-5; CDR3 length: 15; clone size: .; CDR3 DNA: TGTGCCAGCAGCGACCGGGACAGGCAACAAGAGACCCAGTACTTC; CDR3 protein: CASSDRDRQQETQYF
V gene: TRBV29-1; D gene: TRBD1; J gene: TRBJ1-1; CDR3 length: 14; clone size: few; CDR3 DNA: TGCAGCGTCCCCGGACAGGGGGTGAACACTGAAGCTTTCTTT; CDR3 protein: CSVPGQGVNTEAFF
V gene: TRBV7-2; D gene: .; J gene: TRBJ1-2; CDR3 length: 12; clone size: .; CDR3 DNA: TGTGCCAGCAGTGAGAACAGGTGGGGCTACACCTTC; CDR3 protein: CASSENRWGYTF
V gene: TRBV5-1; D gene: .; J gene: TRBJ1-1; CDR3 length: 13; clone size: .; CDR3 DNA: TGCGCCAGCAGCTTGCAGGTGGGCACTGAAGCTTTCTTT; CDR3 protein: CASSLQVGTEAFF
V gene: TRBV20-1; D gene: .; J gene: TRBJ2-2; CDR3 length: 13; clone size: many; CDR3 DNA: TGCAGTGCTCTGGACCCTAACACCGGGGAGCTGTTTTTT; CDR3 protein: CSALDPNTGELFF
V gene: TRBV9; D gene: .; J gene: TRBJ2-7; CDR3 length: 14; clone size: .; CDR3 DNA: TGTGCCAGCAGCGTAGATGGTCGGGACTACGAGCAGTACTTC; CDR3 protein: CASSVDGRDYEQYF
V gene: TRBV4-3; D gene: .; J gene: TRBJ1-1; CDR3 length: 15; clone size: many; CDR3 DNA: TGCGCCAGCAGCCAAGATCAGGCGGGCGGCACTGAAGCTTTCTTT; CDR3 protein: CASSQDQAGGTEAFF
V gene: TRBV29-1; D gene: .; J gene: TRBJ2-6; CDR3 length: 14; clone size: many; CDR3 DNA: TGCAGCGTTGCCTTAACCTCTGGGGCCAACGTCCTGACTTTC; CDR3 protein: CSVALTSGANVLTF
V gene: TRBV20-1; D gene: .; J gene: TRBJ2-7; CDR3 length: 13; clone size: many; CDR3 DNA: TGCAGTGCTAGAATTGGTACTTTCTACGAGCAGTACTTC; CDR3 protein: CSARIGTFYEQYF